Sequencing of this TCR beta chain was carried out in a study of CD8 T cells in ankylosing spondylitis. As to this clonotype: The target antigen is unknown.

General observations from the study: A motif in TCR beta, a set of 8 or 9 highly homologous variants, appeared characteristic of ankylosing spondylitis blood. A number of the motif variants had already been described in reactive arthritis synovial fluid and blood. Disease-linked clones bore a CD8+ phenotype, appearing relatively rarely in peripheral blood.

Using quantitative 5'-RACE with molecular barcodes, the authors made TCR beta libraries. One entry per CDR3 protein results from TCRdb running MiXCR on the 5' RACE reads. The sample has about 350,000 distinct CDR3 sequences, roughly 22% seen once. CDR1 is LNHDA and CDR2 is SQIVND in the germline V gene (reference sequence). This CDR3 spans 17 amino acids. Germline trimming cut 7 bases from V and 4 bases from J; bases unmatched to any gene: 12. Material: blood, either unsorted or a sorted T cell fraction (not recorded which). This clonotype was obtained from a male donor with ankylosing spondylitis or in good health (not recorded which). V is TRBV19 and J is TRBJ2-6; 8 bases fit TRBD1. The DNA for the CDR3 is TGTGCCAGTACCTTGGGACAGGTCCCTCCCGGGGCCAACGTCCTGACTTTC. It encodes CASTLGQVPPGANVLTF.